This entry lists 4 T cell receptor beta chains sequenced from one sample in a study of OX40 agonist ivuxolimab in advanced cancers. Library generation was performed with the immunoSEQ multiplex PCR assay. Sourced from immuneACCESS, this table was stored by TCRdb with only in-frame sequences that have V and J called. A share of the clones is absent; for the studies checked, an unresolved V gene accounts for under half, and the remainder has no known explanation. This sample gives 85,000 to 100,000 clones in total; approximately 94% of them show up just once. Of the sample, approximately 0.18% is held by the ten largest clones. The sample consisted of CD4+ or CD8+ T cells sorted from blood, taken in a trial of the OX40 agonist ivuxolimab. The receptors here all came from an adult with an advanced solid tumor such as melanoma, head and neck, liver or kidney cancer.

The rearrangement uses TRBV7-2 and TRBJ2-7, with 11 bases lining up with TRBD2. V lost 1 base and J lost 3; bases outside the gene matches: 5. Per germline, CDR1 SGHTA and CDR2 FQGNSA. The CDR3 has 16 amino acids. As DNA, the CDR3 is TGTGCCAGCAGCTTAGGGGGACTAGCGGAGGGCTACGAGCAGTACTTC. Its protein product is CASSLGGLAEGYEQYF.

The chain has TRBV29-1 and TRBJ2-3, with D hard to call. From germline, CDR1 is SQVTM and CDR2 ANQGSEA. Trimming stripped 4 bases from V and 0 bases from J, with 14 bases between. This CDR3 comprises 15 residues. The CDR3 DNA is TGCAGCGTTGTTGGGTCTTTCTCTAGCACAGATACGCAGTATTTT. This gives the protein CSVVGSFSSTDTQYF.

The J gene is TRBJ1-1, the V gene TRBV25-1; D might be TRBD1 (5 bases). Trimming pared 4 bases from V and 2 bases from J, leaving 8 bases between. The CDR3 has 13 residues. CDR1 is MGHDK and CDR2 is SYGVNS in the germline V gene. The CDR3 sequence: CASSGQGNTEAFF. DNA of the CDR3: TGTGCCAGCAGTGGCCAGGGAAACACTGAAGCTTTCTTT.

V and J are TRBV5-4 and TRBJ2-7, with TRBD2 matching over 9 bases. Trimming cost V 0 bases and J 3 bases; bases outside gene matches: 1. Per germline, CDR1 SGHNT and CDR2 YYREEE (reference sequence). There are 14 residues in the CDR3. CDR3: CASSLDSGSYEQYF. The CDR3 DNA reads TGTGCCAGCAGCTTGGATAGCGGGAGCTACGAGCAGTACTTC.